Below, 5 T cell receptor beta chains from the same sample are listed, as sequenced in a study of shared clonotypes between healthy human individuals. Here immunoSEQ multiplex PCR was the method, and the copy in TCRdb shows in-frame clones only, minus some. Among about 1.5 million clones listed, nearly 99% were seen once. Sequenced material: naive CD4+ T cells sorted from blood. The subset was: CD45RA+ positively selected. Receptor source: a man aged 25-45 years in good health.

The count of this clone is one. This rearrangement joins TRBV9 to TRBJ2-1; 7 positions match TRBD2. Looked up from germline, CDR1 is SGDLS and CDR2 is YYNGEE. The CDR3 length is 15 residues. The ends lost 3 bases at V and 7 bases at J; junction bases unmatched: 10. CDR3 sequence reads: CASSETGEGWNEQFF. The DNA of the CDR3 is TGTGCCAGCAGCGAGACTGGGGAGGGATGGAATGAGCAGTTCTTC.

The chain uses TRBV5-5 and TRBJ2-7, with D unresolved. This CDR3 has 16 amino acids. Trimming took off 0 bases at V and 1 base at J, with 14 bases between the two ends. Germline CDR1 is SGHKS and CDR2 is YYEKEE (reference sequence). In DNA, the CDR3 is TGTGCCAGCAGCTTGGCCTTAGGAAGTGTGTCCTACGAGCAGTACTTC. Protein sequence: CASSLALGSVSYEQYF.

This chain links TRBV25-1 with TRBJ2-5; D unclear. V lost 6 bases, J lost 5 bases, and 13 bases lay in between. The germline CDR1 and CDR2 sequences are MGHDK and SYGVNS. The CDR3 consists of 13 residues. The CDR3 nucleotides read TGTGCCAGCAGGGCTCCTTCCAGGGAGACCCAGTACTTC. As protein: CASRAPSRETQYF.

CDR3 residues: CASSLVPGYDQPQHF. The DNA of the CDR3 is TGCGCCAGCAGCTTGGTCCCAGGGTACGATCAGCCCCAGCATTTT. This chain connects TRBV5-1 to TRBJ1-5, with D possibly being TRBD1 (5 bases). Trimming took 0 bases from V and 5 from J, leaving 12 bases between them. CDR3 size: 15 residues. Looked up from germline, CDR1 is SGHRS and CDR2 is YFSETQ.

The chain couples TRBV18 to TRBJ2-7, with D perhaps TRBD1 (6 bases). The CDR3 has 15 residues. Germline CDR1 is KGHSH and CDR2 is LQKENI. Trimming removed 3 bases from V and 5 bases from J, with 17 bases in between. The CDR3 here is CASSPGQGTIHEQYF. The DNA of the CDR3 is TGTGCCAGCTCACCCGGGCAGGGGACAATTCACGAGCAGTACTTC.